This T cell receptor (beta chain) was captured in a study of Graves' ophthalmopathy and Graves' hyperthyroidism. Looking at the study overall: No progression to ophthalmopathy over 18 months defined stable hyperthyroidism.

Amplified TCR beta CDR3 regions were obtained using RNA transcripts as template. Second-round multiplex PCR came after first-round RT-PCR with HTBI primers. One entry per CDR3 protein, called by TCRdb with MiXCR from the multiplex PCR reads. The sample has some 1.1 million distinct CDR3 sequences; less than 45% are singletons. In germline, CDR1 is SGHRS, CDR2 YFSETQ. V shed 4 bases and J shed 2 bases, with 16 bases lying between them. The CDR3 has 15 residues. This clonotype turned up a few times. The sequence was collected from an adult man with Graves' hyperthyroidism. The V call is TRBV5-1, the J call TRBJ2-7; D is possibly TRBD1 (6 bases). The sequenced sample was peripheral blood or thyroid tissue (not recorded which). This CDR3 is CASSPPGHPPYEQYF. DNA for the CDR3: TGCGCCAGCAGCCCTCCGGGACATCCCCCCTACGAGCAGTACTTC.